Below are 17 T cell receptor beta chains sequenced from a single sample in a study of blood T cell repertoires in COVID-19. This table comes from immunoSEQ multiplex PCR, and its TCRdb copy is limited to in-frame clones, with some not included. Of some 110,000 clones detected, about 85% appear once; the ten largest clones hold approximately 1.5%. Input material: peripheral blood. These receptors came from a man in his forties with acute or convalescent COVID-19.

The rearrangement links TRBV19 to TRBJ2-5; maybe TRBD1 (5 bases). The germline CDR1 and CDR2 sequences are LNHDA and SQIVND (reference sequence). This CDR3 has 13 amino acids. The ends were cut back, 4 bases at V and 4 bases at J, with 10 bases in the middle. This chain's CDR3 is CASSTGMRETQYF. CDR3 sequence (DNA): TGTGCCAGTAGTACAGGGATGCGAGAGACCCAGTACTTC.

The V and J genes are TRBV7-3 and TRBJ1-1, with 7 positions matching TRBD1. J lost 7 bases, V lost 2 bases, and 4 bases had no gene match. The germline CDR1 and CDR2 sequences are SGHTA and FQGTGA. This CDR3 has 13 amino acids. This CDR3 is CASSLSGGVEAFF. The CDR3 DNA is TGTGCCAGCAGCTTATCAGGGGGAGTTGAAGCTTTCTTT.

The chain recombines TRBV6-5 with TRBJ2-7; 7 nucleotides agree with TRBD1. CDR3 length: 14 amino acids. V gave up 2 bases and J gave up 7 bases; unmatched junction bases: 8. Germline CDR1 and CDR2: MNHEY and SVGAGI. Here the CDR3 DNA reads TGTGCCAGCAGTTACACAGGGGCAGGAGCGGAGCAGTACTTC. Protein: CASSYTGAGAEQYF.

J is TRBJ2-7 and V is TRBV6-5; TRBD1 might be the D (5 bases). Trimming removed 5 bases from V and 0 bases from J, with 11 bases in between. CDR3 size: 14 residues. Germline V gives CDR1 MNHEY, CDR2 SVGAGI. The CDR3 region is CASSPDISSYEQYF. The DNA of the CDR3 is TGTGCCAGCAGTCCGGACATATCCTCCTACGAGCAGTACTTC.

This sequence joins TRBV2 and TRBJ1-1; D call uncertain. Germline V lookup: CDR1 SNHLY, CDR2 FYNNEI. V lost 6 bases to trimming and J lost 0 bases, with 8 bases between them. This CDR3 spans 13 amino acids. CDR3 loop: CASRSTMNTEAFF. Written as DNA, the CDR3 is TGTGCCAGCAGATCAACTATGAACACTGAAGCTTTCTTT.

The CDR3 bases are TGTGCCTGGAGTACGGGTTTCTATAATTCACCCCTCCACTTT. Amino acids: CAWSTGFYNSPLHF. This chain joins TRBV30 and TRBJ1-6, with no clear D. The CDR3 length is 14 residues. Germline assignment: CDR1 GTSNPN and CDR2 SVGIG (reference sequence). V lost 2 bases to trimming and J lost 3 bases, with 8 bases between them.

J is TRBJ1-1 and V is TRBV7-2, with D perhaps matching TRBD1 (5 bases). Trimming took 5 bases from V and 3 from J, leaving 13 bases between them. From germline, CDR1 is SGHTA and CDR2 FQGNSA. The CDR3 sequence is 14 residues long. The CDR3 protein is CASSIRAGDTEAFF. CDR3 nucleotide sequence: TGTGCCAGCAGCATCAGGGCTGGGGACACTGAAGCTTTCTTT. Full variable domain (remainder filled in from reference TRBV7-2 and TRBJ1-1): GAGVSQSPSNKVTEKGKDVELRCDPISGHTALYWYRQSLGQGLEFLIYFQGNSAPDKSGLPSDRFSAERTGGSVSTLTIQRTQQEDSAVYLCASSIRAGDTEAFFGQGTRLTVV.

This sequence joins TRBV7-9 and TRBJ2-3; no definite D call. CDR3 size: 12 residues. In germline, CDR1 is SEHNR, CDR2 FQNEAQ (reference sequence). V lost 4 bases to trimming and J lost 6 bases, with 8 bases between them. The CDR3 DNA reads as TGTGCCAGCAGCTCCCCCGGGGATACGCAGTATTTT. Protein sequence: CASSSPGDTQYF.

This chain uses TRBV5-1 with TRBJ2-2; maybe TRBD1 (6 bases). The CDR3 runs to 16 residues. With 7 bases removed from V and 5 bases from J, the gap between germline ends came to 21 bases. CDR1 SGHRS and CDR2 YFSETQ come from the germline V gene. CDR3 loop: CASAPGQRTDTGELFF. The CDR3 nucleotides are TGCGCCAGCGCACCGGGACAACGGACTGATACCGGGGAGCTGTTTTTT. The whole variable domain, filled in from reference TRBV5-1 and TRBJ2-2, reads KAGVTQTPRYLIKTRGQQVTLSCSPISGHRSVSWYQQTPGQGLQFLFEYFSETQRNKGNFPGRFSGRQFSNSRSEMNVSTLELGDSALYLCASAPGQRTDTGELFFGEGSRLTVL.

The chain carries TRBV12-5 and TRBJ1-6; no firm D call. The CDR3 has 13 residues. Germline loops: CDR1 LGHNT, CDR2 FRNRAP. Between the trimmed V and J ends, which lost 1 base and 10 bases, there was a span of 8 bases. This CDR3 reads CASGLGAGSPLHF. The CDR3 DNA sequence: TGTGCTAGTGGTTTGGGGGCGGGATCACCCCTCCACTTT.

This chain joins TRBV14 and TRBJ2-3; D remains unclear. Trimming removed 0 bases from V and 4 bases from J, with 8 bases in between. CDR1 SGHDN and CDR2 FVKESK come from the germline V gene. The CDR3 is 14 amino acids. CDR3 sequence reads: CASSQDLRADTQYF. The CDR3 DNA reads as TGTGCCAGCAGCCAAGATCTTCGGGCAGATACGCAGTATTTT.

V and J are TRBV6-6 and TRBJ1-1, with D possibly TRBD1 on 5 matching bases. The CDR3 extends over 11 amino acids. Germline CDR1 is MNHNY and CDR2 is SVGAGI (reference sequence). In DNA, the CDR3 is TGTGTTTGCGGGGGGAACACTGAAGCTTTCTTT. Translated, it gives CVCGGNTEAFF.

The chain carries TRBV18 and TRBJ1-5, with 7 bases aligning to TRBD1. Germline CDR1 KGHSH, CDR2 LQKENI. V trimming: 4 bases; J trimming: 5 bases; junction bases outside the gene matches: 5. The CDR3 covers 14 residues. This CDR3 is CASSQRGRDQPQHF. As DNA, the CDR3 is TGTGCCAGCTCACAGAGGGGGCGAGATCAGCCCCAGCATTTT.

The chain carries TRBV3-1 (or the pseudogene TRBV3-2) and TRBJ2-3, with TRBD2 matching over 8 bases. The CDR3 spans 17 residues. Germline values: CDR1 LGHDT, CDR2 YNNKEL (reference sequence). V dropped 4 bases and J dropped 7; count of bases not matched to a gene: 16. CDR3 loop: CASSRSFSGSPTNTQYF. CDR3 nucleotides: TGTGCCAGCAGCCGGAGTTTCAGCGGGAGCCCCACGAATACGCAGTATTTT.

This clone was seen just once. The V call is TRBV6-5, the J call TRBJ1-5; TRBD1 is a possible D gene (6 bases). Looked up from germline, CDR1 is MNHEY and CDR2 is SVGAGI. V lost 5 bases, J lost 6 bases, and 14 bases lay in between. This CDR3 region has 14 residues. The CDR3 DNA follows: TGTGCCAGCAGTCCTCGACAGGTTCTTCAGCCCCAGCATTTT. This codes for CASSPRQVLQPQHF.

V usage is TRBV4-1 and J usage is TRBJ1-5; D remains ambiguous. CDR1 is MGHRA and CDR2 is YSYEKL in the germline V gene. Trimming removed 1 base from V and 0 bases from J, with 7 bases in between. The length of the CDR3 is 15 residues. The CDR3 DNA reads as TGCGCCAGCAGCCAAGGGCCGTATAGCAATCAGCCCCAGCATTTT. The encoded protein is CASSQGPYSNQPQHF.

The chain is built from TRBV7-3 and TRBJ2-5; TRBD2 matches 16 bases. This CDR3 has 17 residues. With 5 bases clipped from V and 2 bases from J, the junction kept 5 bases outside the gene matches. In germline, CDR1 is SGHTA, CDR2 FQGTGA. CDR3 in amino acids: CASSPGLAGGKQETQYF. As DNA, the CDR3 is TGTGCCAGCAGCCCGGGACTAGCGGGAGGGAAACAAGAGACCCAGTACTTC.